This T cell receptor (beta chain) derives from a study of T cells in Graves' hyperthyroidism and ophthalmopathy. Study context: At initial diagnosis, before any treatment had begun, peripheral blood was obtained.

Amplification targeted TCR beta CDR3 regions from RNA transcripts. HTBI primers were used for first-round RT-PCR of the TCR CDR3. In TCRdb, the multiplex PCR reads were re-called with MiXCR into one record per CDR3 protein. The repertoire includes more than 75,000 distinct CDR3 sequences, 51% of them detected once, and 25% to 30% sits in the top ten. Study results and limitations: Most clonotypes that expanded in the thyroid above 0.001 also showed up in blood.

Regarding this clonotype: Antigen unknown.

Aged 18 to 65, the patients had hyperthyroidism that was newly diagnosed and had lasted under 2 months. Reasons for excluding patients were uncontrolled infection, other autoimmune disease, pregnancy or lactation. The sequence came from a woman aged 40 to 50 with Graves' hyperthyroidism. Specimen: blood.

The CDR3 sequence is CASSGTGDLSEKLFF. The DNA of the CDR3 is TGTGCCAGCAGCGGGACAGGGGATTTAAGTGAAAAACTGTTTTTT. The chain uses TRBV9 and TRBJ1-4; 9 bases line up with TRBD1. The germline V gene encodes CDR1 SGDLS and CDR2 YYNGEE. V shed 3 bases, J shed 7 bases, and the junction held 7 bases outside the gene matches. This CDR3 comprises 15 residues.